This TCR beta chain came from a study of T cells in Graves' hyperthyroidism and ophthalmopathy. This clonotype was observed at least ten times. RNA transcripts were the template for amplifying TCR beta CDR3 regions. A set of HTBI primers served as the primers for a first-round RT-PCR of the TCR CDR3. TCRdb passed the multiplex PCR reads through MiXCR, listing each CDR3 protein once. In the table there are approximately 400,000 distinct CDR3 sequences, about 14% of which are singletons. Germline CDR1 is SGHAT and CDR2 is FQNNGV. CDR3 size: 14 residues. Trimming cost V 2 bases and J 2 bases, with 9 bases left between them.

The chain combines TRBV11-2 with TRBJ1-2; unclear D gene. What was sequenced was blood. This TCR derives from a woman in her thirties with Graves' ophthalmopathy. This chain's CDR3 is CASSLRGINYGYTF. The CDR3 DNA reads TGTGCCAGCAGCTTAAGAGGGATCAACTATGGCTACACCTTC.